This TCR beta chain was found in a study of long-term antiretroviral therapy in people with HIV. Looking at the study overall: It was about a decade before the 2015 immediate-ART recommendation that the earliest samples were taken.

The V end lost 11 bases, the J end lost 0 bases, and 14 bases lay between the germline ends. The CDR3 spans 14 residues. The germline CDR1 and CDR2 sequences are SNHLY and FYNNEI. Concerning this clone: Its antigen is undetermined.

Samples held about 0.95-11 million cryopreserved PBMC before DNA extraction. General study findings and limits: All time points showed a repertoire dominated by clones expanded before ART. Patients on ART gained diversity, which nonetheless stayed below transplant donor controls.

The assay, immunoSEQ v3.0, was run at survey level. The assay was immunoSEQ multiplex PCR, and TCRdb's table has in-frame clones only and misses some. The sample has 22,000 or so clones, about 80% seen once. Sequenced material: unsorted PBMCs, taken 0.5 years before starting antiretroviral therapy. The V and J genes are TRBV2 and TRBJ2-1; a weak D match, TRBD2 (5 bases). This sequence was found in a man aged 35-49 years with HIV. DNA of the CDR3: TGTGCCGTCCTTGCGGGTAGCTCCTACAATGAGCAGTTCTTC. This translates into CAVLAGSSYNEQFF.